Sequencing of this T cell receptor beta chain was carried out in a study of shared clonotypes between healthy human individuals. The CDR3 covers 16 residues. CDR1 is SGHRS and CDR2 is YFSETQ in the germline V gene. The trim removed 4 bases at V and 6 bases at J, leaving 6 bases unmatched. Assay: immunoSEQ multiplex PCR; the TCRdb copy retains only in-frame clones and omits some. Of about 1,500,000 clones in the sample, over 95% were seen once. The specimen was naive CD4+ T cells sorted from blood. Sample subset: CD45RA+ positively selected. The chain joins TRBV5-1 to TRBJ2-1; 14 nucleotides agree with TRBD2. The origin of this receptor is a man aged 25 to 40 in good health. The DNA for the CDR3 is TGCGCCAGCAGCCCGTCAGGACTAGCGGGAGGCAATGAGCAGTTCTTC. Translation gives CASSPSGLAGGNEQFF.